The 24 T cell receptor beta chains below all came from one sample that was sequenced in a study of blood T cell repertoires in COVID-19. Generated by immunoSEQ multiplex PCR, the TCRdb table keeps only in-frame clones and is missing some. The profile shows 150,000 to 250,000 clones, roughly 82% of them singletons. The sequencing sample was made of PBMCs or T cells enriched from blood (not recorded which). The receptor set was obtained from a man aged 35-49 years who had recovered from COVID-19.

The chain recombines TRBV30 with TRBJ2-1; 7 bases line up with TRBD2. CDR1 is GTSNPN and CDR2 is SVGIG in the germline V gene (reference sequence). V shed 3 bases, J shed 8 bases, and the junction held 10 bases outside the gene matches. The CDR3 is 14 residues long. This chain's CDR3 is CAWRLAGNIYEQFF. In nucleotides, the CDR3 is TGTGCCTGGAGATTAGCGGGTAATATTTATGAGCAGTTCTTC.

This sequence joins TRBV5-4 and TRBJ2-3; 10 bases are a match to TRBD2. The CDR3 is 17 amino acids. Per germline, CDR1 SGHNT and CDR2 YYREEE (reference sequence). Losses at the gene ends were 3 bases for V and 0 bases for J; bases not matched to a gene: 7. CDR3 coding DNA: TGTGCCAGCAGCTCGCGGACTAGCGGCACTAGCACAGATACGCAGTATTTT. It codes for CASSSRTSGTSTDTQYF. Filled out from reference TRBV5-4 and TRBJ2-3, the complete variable domain reads ETGVTQSPTHLIKTRGQQVTLRCSSQSGHNTVSWYQQALGQGPQFIFQYYREEENGRGNFPPRFSGLQFPNYSSELNVNALELDDSALYLCASSSRTSGTSTDTQYFGPGTRLTVL.

This chain joins TRBV29-1 and TRBJ2-1; D is perhaps TRBD2 (6 bases). CDR3 length equals 16 residues. The germline V gene has CDR1 SQVTM and CDR2 ANQGSEA. Trimming left V 6 bases short and J 0 bases short, with 18 bases between. The CDR3 reads CSVGGVAVSSYNEQFF. In nucleotides, the CDR3 is TGCAGCGTGGGGGGTGTGGCGGTCAGCTCCTACAATGAGCAGTTCTTC.

This CDR3 is CASSIPGQNSPLHF. Written as DNA, the CDR3 is TGTGCCAGCAGTATCCCGGGACAGAATTCACCCCTCCACTTT. V usage is TRBV27 and J usage is TRBJ1-6, with 7 bases lining up with TRBD1. The V gene's germline CDR1 is MNHEY and CDR2 SMNVEV (reference sequence). The CDR3 covers 14 residues. V was pared by 5 bases and J by 7 bases, with 5 bases of the junction left unmatched.

The gene calls are TRBV18 and TRBJ1-3; TRBD1 might be the D (5 bases). There are 17 residues in the CDR3. V lost 4 bases, J lost 1 base, and 17 bases lay in between. Germline V CDR1 and CDR2: KGHSH, LQKENI. The CDR3 coding sequence is TGTGCCAGCTCACGAGAAGTCATGACAGCATCTGGAAACACCATATATTTT. It encodes CASSREVMTASGNTIYF.

There are many counts of this clone. V and J are TRBV9 and TRBJ2-2, with 10 nucleotides matching TRBD1. The germline V gene has CDR1 SGDLS and CDR2 YYNGEE. The CDR3 consists of 14 residues. Trimming took 3 bases from V and 4 from J; bases not matched to a gene: 0. The CDR3 DNA is TGTGCCAGCAGCGGGACAGGGGGCACCGGGGAGCTGTTTTTT. Protein product: CASSGTGGTGELFF.

The chain is built from TRBV3-1 (or the pseudogene TRBV3-2) and TRBJ2-1, with TRBD2 identical over 7 bases. CDR1 is LGHDT, CDR2 YNNKEL, per germline (reference sequence). The CDR3 is made up of 20 amino acids. V lost 4 bases, J lost 2 bases, and 20 bases stayed unmatched. The CDR3 reads CASSPLVVGTGGFPYNEQFF. CDR3 DNA sequence: TGTGCCAGCAGCCCCCTCGTGGTGGGTACGGGAGGTTTCCCCTACAATGAGCAGTTCTTC.

J is TRBJ2-1 and V is TRBV11-3; weak D call: TRBD1 (5 bases). The germline V gene encodes CDR1 SGHNT and CDR2 YENEEA. This CDR3 is 12 amino acids long. V was pared by 4 bases and J by 9 bases, with 10 bases between. In DNA form, the CDR3 reads TGTGCCAGCAGCTCGACAAGGGGTGAGCAGTTCTTC. This encodes CASSSTRGEQFF. Together with reference TRBV11-3 and TRBJ2-1, the CDR3 gives the full variable domain: EAGVVQSPRYKIIEKKQPVAFWCNPISGHNTLYWYLQNLGQGPELLIRYENEEAVDDSQLPKDRFSAERLKGVDSTLKIQPAELGDSAVYLCASSSTRGEQFFGPGTRLTVL.

The rearrangement uses TRBV11-2 and TRBJ1-2; D possibly corresponds to TRBD1 (6 bases). Between the trimmed V and J ends, which lost 1 base and 7 bases, there was a span of 13 bases. CDR1 SGHAT and CDR2 FQNNGV come from the germline V gene. This CDR3 comprises 14 residues. The CDR3 loop reads CASSLVGGRGGYTF. The CDR3 region has the DNA TGTGCCAGCAGCTTAGTAGGGGGACGGGGTGGCTACACCTTC.

This rearrangement joins TRBV18 to TRBJ1-1, with 8 bases lining up with TRBD1. V trimming: 2 bases; J trimming: 4 bases; junction bases outside the gene matches: 15. The CDR3 consists of 18 residues. CDR1 and CDR2 (germline): KGHSH, LQKENI. Here the CDR3 DNA reads TGTGCCAGCTCACCAGCATTTTTCGCAGGGGGCAGTCGCACTGAAGCTTTCTTT. As protein: CASSPAFFAGGSRTEAFF.

This clone was picked up a small number of times. The DNA of the CDR3 is TGTGCCAGCAGTCACACTAGCGGATCTGTCTACGAGCAGTACTTC. This translates into CASSHTSGSVYEQYF. V is TRBV28 and J is TRBJ2-7; 8 nucleotides align to TRBD2. In germline, CDR1 is MDHEN, CDR2 SYDVKM. The J segment lost 3 bases and the V segment lost 5 bases, leaving 9 bases of the junction unmatched. This CDR3 has 15 residues.

The chain links TRBV6-1 to TRBJ1-2; 7 bases match TRBD1. Germline V gene data show CDR1 as MNHNS and CDR2 as SASEGT. V was clipped by 0 bases and J by 5 bases; unmatched bases: 9. The CDR3 is 16 residues long. In nucleotides, the CDR3 is TGTGCCAGCAGTGAAGCGAGGACAGGAGTGCGGTATGGCTACACCTTC. It specifies CASSEARTGVRYGYTF.

V is TRBV2 and J is TRBJ2-3; a possible D gene is TRBD1 (6 bases). Per germline, CDR1 SNHLY and CDR2 FYNNEI. The CDR3 totals 15 residues. Trimming took off 1 base at V and 1 base at J, with 9 bases between the two ends. CDR3 residues: CASSEGGGGTDTQYF. In DNA form, the CDR3 reads TGTGCCAGCAGTGAAGGAGGGGGTGGCACAGATACGCAGTATTTT.

This clone was picked up one time. The rearrangement joins TRBV25-1 to TRBJ1-2, with 7 positions matching TRBD1. CDR1 MGHDK and CDR2 SYGVNS come from the germline V gene. V lost 10 bases and J lost 2; bases outside the gene matches: 7. This CDR3 is built from 13 residues. The CDR3 spells CATREGGNYGYTF. The CDR3 region has the DNA TGTGCCACCCGAGAAGGGGGCAACTATGGCTACACCTTC.

For this clone: Relative to the germline gene, one junction end is altered; a read error may explain this. This sequence joins TRBV5-1 and TRBJ2-1; D is ambiguous. The CDR3 loop spans 14 amino acids. CDR1 is SGHRS, CDR2 YFSETQ, per germline. As DNA, the CDR3 is TGCACCAGCCGAGCATCTCACTCCTACAATGAGCAGTTCTTC. Translation gives CTSRASHSYNEQFF.

The chain uses TRBV12-3 or TRBV12-4 and TRBJ1-5, with D unclear. V lost 3 bases to trimming and J lost 2 bases, with 5 bases between them. The CDR3 is made up of 13 amino acids. CDR3 in DNA: TGTGCCAGCAGTTTGCCAGGCAATCAGCCCCAGCATTTT. This gives the protein CASSLPGNQPQHF.

The rearrangement uses TRBV6-4 and TRBJ2-2; D gene ambiguous. Germline CDR1 and CDR2: MRHNA and SNTAGT. CDR3 size: 14 residues. V was pared by 4 bases and J by 2 bases, with 8 bases between. The CDR3 DNA reads as TGTGCCAGCAGTGCGGCGGTCAACACCGGGGAGCTGTTTTTT. Translating gives CASSAAVNTGELFF.

The CDR3 sequence: CASSSIPSGANVLTF. In nucleotides, the CDR3 is TGTGCCAGCAGCTCTATACCGTCTGGGGCCAACGTCCTGACTTTC. J is TRBJ2-6 and V is TRBV7-9; no clear D gene. This CDR3 region has 15 residues. Germline V gene sequence: CDR1 SEHNR, CDR2 FQNEAQ (reference sequence). V shed 4 bases and J shed 1 base, with 8 bases lying between them.

The chain combines TRBV19 with TRBJ2-3, with TRBD1 identical over 11 bases. Unmatched junction bases numbered 3, after V lost 3 bases and J lost 7 bases. The germline V gene encodes CDR1 LNHDA and CDR2 SQIVND (reference sequence). The CDR3 extends over 14 amino acids. The CDR3 coding sequence is TGTGCCAGTAGTATTGGACAGGGGGCAAATACGCAGTATTTT. Translated: CASSIGQGANTQYF.

Remarks on this clone: This specimen includes other DNA sequences encoding the same CDR3. This chain uses TRBV5-1 with TRBJ1-2; perhaps TRBD1 as D (6 bases). The ends were cut back, 2 bases at V and 3 bases at J, with 8 bases in the middle. CDR1 is SGHRS and CDR2 is YFSETQ in the germline V gene. The CDR3 sequence is 13 residues long. Here the CDR3 DNA reads TGCGCCAGCAGCTTTGCAGGGGACTATGGCTACACCTTC. This gives the protein CASSFAGDYGYTF.

This sequence joins TRBV18 and TRBJ2-7, with 9 bases that match TRBD2. The CDR3 totals 16 residues. Germline values: CDR1 KGHSH, CDR2 LQKENI. V was pared by 2 bases and J by 0 bases, with 5 bases of the junction left unmatched. In DNA form, the CDR3 reads TGTGCCAGCTCACCAGGGCTAGCGGGGTCCTCCTACGAGCAGTACTTC. Amino acids: CASSPGLAGSSYEQYF.

The CDR3 DNA reads as TGTGCCAGCAGCTGGGGACTAGCAGGAGAGCAGTACGTC. Protein sequence: CASSWGLAGEQYV. This chain uses TRBV5-4 with TRBJ2-7, with 9 nucleotides matching TRBD2. The ends lost 3 bases at V and 7 bases at J; junction bases unmatched: 5. Germline assignment: CDR1 SGHNT and CDR2 YYREEE (reference sequence). CDR3 length equals 13 residues.

The V and J genes are TRBV19 and TRBJ1-5; TRBD1 agrees at 10 bases. Per germline, CDR1 LNHDA and CDR2 SQIVND (reference sequence). CDR3 length: 16 residues. V lost 9 bases, J lost 0 bases, and 8 bases stayed unmatched. In DNA form, the CDR3 reads TGTGCCAGCGGAGGGACAGGGGTCTTTAGCAATCAGCCCCAGCATTTT. Amino acids: CASGGTGVFSNQPQHF. The whole variable domain, filled in from reference TRBV19 and TRBJ1-5, reads DGGITQSPKYLFRKEGQNVTLSCEQNLNHDAMYWYRQDPGQGLRLIYYSQIVNDFQKGDIAEGYSVSREKKESFPLTVTSAQKNPTAFYLCASGGTGVFSNQPQHFGDGTRLSIL.

This chain joins TRBV27 and TRBJ1-5, with D unresolved. Per the germline V gene, CDR1 is MNHEY and CDR2 is SMNVEV (reference sequence). Trimming removed 5 bases from V and 6 bases from J, with 14 bases in between. The length of the CDR3 is 14 residues. The CDR3 region has the DNA TGTGCCAGCAGTAACCTGACATTGGGTCAGCCCCAGCATTTT. Encoded protein: CASSNLTLGQPQHF.